This T cell receptor beta chain was retrieved from a study of T cell responses to AZD1222 COVID-19 vaccine. Germline values: CDR1 MNHEY, CDR2 SVGEGT. Trimming took off 0 bases at V and 6 bases at J, with 18 bases between the two ends. The CDR3 covers 16 residues. The repertoire was sequenced with immunoSEQ multiplex PCR; TCRdb's copy has only in-frame clones and lacks some. The profile shows fewer than 100,000 clones, roughly 87% of them singletons. Study-wide findings and caveats: Per reports, nearly half of all spike-specific TCRs target regions that are unmutated in variants. Two doses of AZD1222 preceded a rise in Spike-specific TCR breadth and depth. The donor group comprised mostly white British people and more females; the analysis possibly underestimated clonal diversity. It was only 6 or 7 AZD1222 recipients who were seropositive at baseline.

A word on this clone: Its specificity is unknown.

The sequencing used peripheral blood, collected 28 days after the second AZD1222 dose. The rearrangement uses TRBV6-2 or TRBV6-3 and TRBJ2-7; D remains ambiguous. The receptor's source is an adult who received the AZD1222 COVID-19 vaccine. The CDR3 nucleotides read TGTGCCAGCAGTTACTCGAGCGCCTACCTTAGCCCCGAGCAGTACTTC. Translating gives CASSYSSAYLSPEQYF.